This T cell receptor beta chain is from a study of neurological immune-mediated disorders. This clonotype was seen repeatedly, ten times or more. From the 5' RACE reads, TCRdb called clonotypes with MiXCR, one entry per CDR3 protein. In the table there are about 21,000 distinct CDR3 sequences, 17% of which are singletons. The CDR3 contains 15 residues. V was pared by 0 bases and J by 2 bases, with 0 bases of the junction left unmatched. CDR1 is MNHEY, CDR2 SVGEGT, per germline. Input material: CD8+ T cells from blood. The source is a young woman with multiple sclerosis. V is TRBV6-2 or TRBV6-3 and J is TRBJ2-7; 11 nucleotides match TRBD2. CDR3 sequence reads: CASSYSLAGAYEQYV. CDR3 sequence (DNA): TGTGCCAGCAGTTACTCACTAGCGGGAGCCTACGAGCAGTACGTC.